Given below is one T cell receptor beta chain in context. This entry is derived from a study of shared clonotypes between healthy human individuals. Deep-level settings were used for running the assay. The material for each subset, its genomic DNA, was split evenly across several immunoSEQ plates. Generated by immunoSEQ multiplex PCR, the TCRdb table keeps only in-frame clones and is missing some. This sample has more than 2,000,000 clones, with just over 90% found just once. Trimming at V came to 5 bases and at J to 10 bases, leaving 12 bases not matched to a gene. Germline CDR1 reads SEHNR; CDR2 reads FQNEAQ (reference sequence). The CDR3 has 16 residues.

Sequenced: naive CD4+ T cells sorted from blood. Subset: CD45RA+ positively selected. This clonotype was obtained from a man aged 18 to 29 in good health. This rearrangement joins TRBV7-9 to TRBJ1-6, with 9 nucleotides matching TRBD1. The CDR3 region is CASSLHGTGYRSPLHF. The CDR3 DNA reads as TGTGCCAGCAGCCTCCACGGGACAGGGTACAGATCACCCCTCCACTTT.